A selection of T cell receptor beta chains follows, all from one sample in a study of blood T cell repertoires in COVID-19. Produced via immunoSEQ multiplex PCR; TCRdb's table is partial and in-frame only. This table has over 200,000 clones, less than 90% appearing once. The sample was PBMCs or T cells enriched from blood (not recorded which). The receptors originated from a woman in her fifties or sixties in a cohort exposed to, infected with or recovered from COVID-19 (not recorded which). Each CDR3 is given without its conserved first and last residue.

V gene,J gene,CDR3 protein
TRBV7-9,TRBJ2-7,ASQGSYEQY
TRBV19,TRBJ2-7,ASSPDSYEQY
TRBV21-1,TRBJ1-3,ASSKGSGDRRRNTIY
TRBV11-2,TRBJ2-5,ASSFLHAGSLGGETQY
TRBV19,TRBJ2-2,ASSVGQGATGELF
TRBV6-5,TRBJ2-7,ASSLATGAYEQY
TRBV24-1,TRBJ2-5,ATSDSGRGQETQY
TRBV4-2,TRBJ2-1,ASSQKGASEQF
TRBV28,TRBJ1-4,ASRLGLGGEKLF
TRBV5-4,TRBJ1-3,ASSRDLGNTIY
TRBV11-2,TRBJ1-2,ASSTTIYGYT
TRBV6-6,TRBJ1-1,ASSNPGQGDTEAF
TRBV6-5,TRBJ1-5,ASSYLPGQGLQPQH
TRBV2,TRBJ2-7,ASHRDRDPSEQY
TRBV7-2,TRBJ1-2,ASSLTYGNNYGYT
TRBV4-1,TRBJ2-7,ASSHSGQGFREQY
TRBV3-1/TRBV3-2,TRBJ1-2,ASSHSDRDYGYT
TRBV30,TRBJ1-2,AWSDDTANYGYT
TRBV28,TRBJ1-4,ASSPPNRGREKLF
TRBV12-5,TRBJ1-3,ASGTWTGLAGNTIY
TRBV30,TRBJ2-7,APKGAINLSYEQY
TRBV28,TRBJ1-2,ASSRTRTGVYGYT
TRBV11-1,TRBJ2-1,ASNPGQGYEQF
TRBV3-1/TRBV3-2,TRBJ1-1,ASSQRPPGGKNTEAF
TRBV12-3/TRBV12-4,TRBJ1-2,ASSRAREAGYT
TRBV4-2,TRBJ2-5,ASSQDSRTSGDQETQY
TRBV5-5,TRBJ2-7,ASAKAGTRRSSYEQY
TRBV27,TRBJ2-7,ASSSYREQY
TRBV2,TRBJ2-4,ASSAASTNIQY
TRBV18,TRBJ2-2,ASSPTGITGELF
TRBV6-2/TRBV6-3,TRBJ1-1,ASSSDTEAF
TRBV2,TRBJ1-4,ASSDFGGANEKLF
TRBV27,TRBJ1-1,ASSLDLGGALSNAF
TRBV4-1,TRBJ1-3,ASSSLTGENTIY
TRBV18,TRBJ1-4,ASSPRTTATNEKLF
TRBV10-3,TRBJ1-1,AISESSVNTEAF
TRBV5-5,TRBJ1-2,ASSRSTGEGYT
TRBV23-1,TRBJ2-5,ASSQSGQAPYQETQY
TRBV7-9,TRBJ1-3,ASSSSGPGNTIY
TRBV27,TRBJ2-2,ASSPSGGSTGELF
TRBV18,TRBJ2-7,ASSYFGTGPSDEQY
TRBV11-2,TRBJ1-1,ASNPSRGAF
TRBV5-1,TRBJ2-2,ASSLLSGGTNTGELF
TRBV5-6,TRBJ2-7,ASSLSPAAFLSYEQY
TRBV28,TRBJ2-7,ASMEGFPYEQY
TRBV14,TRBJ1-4,ASSRGNNEKLF